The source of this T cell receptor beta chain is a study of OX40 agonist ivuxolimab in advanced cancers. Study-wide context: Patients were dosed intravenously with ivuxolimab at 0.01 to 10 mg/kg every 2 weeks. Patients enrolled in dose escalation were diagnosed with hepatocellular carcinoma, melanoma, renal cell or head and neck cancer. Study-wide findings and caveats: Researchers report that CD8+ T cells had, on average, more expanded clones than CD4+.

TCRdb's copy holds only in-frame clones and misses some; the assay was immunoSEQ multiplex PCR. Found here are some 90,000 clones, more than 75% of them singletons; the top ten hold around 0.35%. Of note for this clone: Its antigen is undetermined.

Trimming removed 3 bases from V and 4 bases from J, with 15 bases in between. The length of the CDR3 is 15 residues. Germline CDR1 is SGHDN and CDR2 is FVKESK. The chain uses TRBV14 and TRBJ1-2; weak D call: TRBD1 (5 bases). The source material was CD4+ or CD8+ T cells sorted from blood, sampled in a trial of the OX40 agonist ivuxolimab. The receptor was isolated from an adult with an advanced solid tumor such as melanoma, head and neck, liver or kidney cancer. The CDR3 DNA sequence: TGTGCCAGCAGCCAGAGCGGGGCTGGTGTCTATGGCTACACCTTC. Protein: CASSQSGAGVYGYTF.